These 23 T cell receptor beta chains share one sample of origin, sequenced in a study of monozygotic twins with inflammatory bowel disease. Reanalyzing the 5' RACE reads, TCRdb keeps one entry per CDR3 protein, without DNA. The sample's table shows about 85,000 distinct CDR3 sequences. Sample: blood. The receptors come from a human donor with ulcerative colitis or Crohn's disease, or a healthy co-twin of an affected twin (not recorded which).

The chain joins TRBV19 to TRBJ1-1; TCRdb's D call of TRBD1 is untestable without DNA. The CDR3 length is 16 residues. Looked up from germline, CDR1 is LNHDA and CDR2 is SQIVND (reference sequence). CDR3 amino acids: CASSGETGRLNTEAFF.

The chain has TRBV5-6 and TRBJ1-1; TCRdb returns TRBD1, unconfirmable since there is no DNA. CDR1 SGHDT and CDR2 YYEEEE come from the germline V gene. This CDR3 contains 15 residues. The CDR3 loop reads CASSWGDLMNTEAFF.

The rearrangement links TRBV7-4 to TRBJ1-6; TCRdb reports TRBD1, a call that lacks DNA to check it against. Looked up from germline, CDR1 is SGHVT and CDR2 is SQSDAQ. This CDR3 is 17 amino acids long. CDR3: CASSPWGERAYNSPLHF.

The chain has TRBV9 and TRBJ1-5. The CDR3 has 13 amino acids. The germline V gene has CDR1 SGDLS and CDR2 YYNGEE. Here the CDR3 reads CASSVGANQPQHF. Looking up the rest from reference TRBV9 and TRBJ1-5 gives the full variable domain: DSGVTQTPKHLITATGQRVTLRCSPRSGDLSVYWYQQSLDQGLQFLIQYYNGEERAKGNILERFSAQQFPDLHSELNLSSLELGDSALYFCASSVGANQPQHFGDGTRLSIL.

The rearrangement joins TRBV5-5 to TRBJ2-2; the TCRdb call, TRBD1, lacks DNA for checking. This CDR3 comprises 13 residues. Germline CDR1 is SGHKS and CDR2 is YYEKEE (reference sequence). The CDR3 region is CASSPSTGGELFF.

The rearrangement joins TRBV6-2 or TRBV6-3 to TRBJ2-1. The CDR3 runs to 14 residues. The germline CDR1 and CDR2 sequences are MNHEY and SVGEGT. CDR3: CASMGSDSYNEQFF.

This chain links TRBV4-2 with TRBJ1-6. CDR3 length equals 15 residues. Germline CDR1 and CDR2: LGHNA and YNFKEQ. The CDR3 protein is CASNPPGRGGSPLHF.

J is TRBJ1-5 and V is TRBV19; with no DNA, the TCRdb D assignment of TRBD1 cannot be verified. Per germline, CDR1 LNHDA and CDR2 SQIVND (reference sequence). The CDR3 loop spans 15 amino acids. The chain's CDR3 is CASTDRQGGNQPQHF.

V usage is TRBV20-1 and J usage is TRBJ1-6; TCRdb's D gene call, TRBD1, goes unchecked for lack of DNA. Germline V gene lookup returns CDR1 DFQATT and CDR2 SNEGSKA (reference sequence). This CDR3 has 14 amino acids. This chain's CDR3 is CSAPGGGGKSPLHF.

This chain uses TRBV13 with TRBJ2-7. CDR3 length: 12 amino acids. In germline, CDR1 is PRHDT, CDR2 FYEKMQ (reference sequence). CDR3 in amino acids: CASSLFDEQLVF.

The chain has TRBV18 and TRBJ2-5. This CDR3 comprises 15 residues. The V gene's germline CDR1 is KGHSH and CDR2 LQKENI. The CDR3 region is CASSPGPAQRETQYF.

The rearrangement uses TRBV5-1 and TRBJ2-3; the TCRdb call, TRBD1, lacks DNA for checking. Germline CDR1 SGHRS, CDR2 YFSETQ. The CDR3 is made up of 15 amino acids. The CDR3 region is CASSYGQDYTDTQYF.

This chain connects TRBV6-5 to TRBJ1-2. CDR1 MNHEY and CDR2 SVGAGI come from the germline V gene. CDR3 size: 13 residues. The CDR3 sequence: CASSYQIAYGYTF.

Its frequency marks this clonotype as medium-sized. The rearrangement uses TRBV5-4 and TRBJ2-3. This CDR3 is 15 amino acids long. Germline values: CDR1 SGHNT, CDR2 YYREEE (reference sequence). CDR3 loop: CASSRDGSSTDTQYF. Drawing the rest from reference TRBV5-4 and TRBJ2-3, the complete variable domain is ETGVTQSPTHLIKTRGQQVTLRCSSQSGHNTVSWYQQALGQGPQFIFQYYREEENGRGNFPPRFSGLQFPNYSSELNVNALELDDSALYLCASSRDGSSTDTQYFGPGTRLTVL.

The chain carries TRBV6-5 and TRBJ1-2; there is no DNA to check the TCRdb D call of TRBD1. This CDR3 contains 16 residues. Germline V gene sequence: CDR1 MNHEY, CDR2 SVGAGI. The CDR3 sequence: CASSYGGALIGGGYTF.

The CDR3 sequence: CASSPTSGGAEQFF. The genes are TRBV11-2 and TRBJ2-1; the TCRdb call, TRBD2, lacks DNA for checking. This CDR3 contains 14 residues. Looked up from germline, CDR1 is SGHAT and CDR2 is FQNNGV.

V is TRBV19 and J is TRBJ2-5; the D call of TRBD1 rests on TCRdb alone, since no DNA is present to check it. The CDR3 has 13 residues. Looked up from germline, CDR1 is LNHDA and CDR2 is SQIVND (reference sequence). CDR3: CATSRLDGETQYF.

The chain combines TRBV5-1 with TRBJ2-3; TCRdb calls TRBD2, which cannot be checked without DNA. CDR1 and CDR2 (germline): SGHRS, YFSETQ. This CDR3 region has 14 residues. The chain's CDR3 is CASSAGTTLDTQYF.

The chain carries TRBV12-3 or TRBV12-4 and TRBJ1-6. The CDR3 is 14 residues long. CDR3 residues: CASSSTLQESPLHF.

The chain employs TRBV20-1 and TRBJ2-7; the D call of TRBD1 rests on TCRdb alone, since no DNA is present to check it. The germline CDR1 and CDR2 sequences are DFQATT and SNEGSKA (reference sequence). The CDR3 covers 15 residues. The CDR3 loop reads CSARDISRGDYEQYF.

The CDR3 protein is CASRQDQETQYF. The rearrangement links TRBV2 to TRBJ2-5; TCRdb's D call, TRBD1, is unchecked because there is no DNA. Germline values: CDR1 SNHLY, CDR2 FYNNEI. This CDR3 has 12 amino acids.

The rearrangement joins TRBV3-1 to TRBJ2-1. The CDR3 sequence is 14 residues long. Germline V CDR1 and CDR2: LGHDT, YNNKEL (reference sequence). Here the CDR3 reads CASSQDPGYNEQFF.

This chain uses TRBV5-6 with TRBJ1-5; TCRdb gives TRBD1 as the D gene, but with no DNA this cannot be confirmed. Looked up from germline, CDR1 is SGHDT and CDR2 is YYEEEE. The CDR3 loop spans 12 amino acids. The CDR3 region is CASSRGQQPQHF. The variable domain in full, completed from reference TRBV5-6 and TRBJ1-5, reads DAGVTQSPTHLIKTRGQQVTLRCSPKSGHDTVSWYQQALGQGPQFIFQYYEEEERQRGNFPDRFSGHQFPNYSSELNVNALLLGDSALYLCASSRGQQPQHFGDGTRLSIL.